Following are 18 T cell receptor beta chains from one sample sequenced in a study of OX40 agonist ivuxolimab in advanced cancers. The method was immunoSEQ multiplex PCR; TCRdb's version includes in-frame clones alone and lacks a portion of them. This sample yields about 46,000 clones, of which 65% to 85% are seen a single time; around 2% belongs to the top ten. Sequencing was performed on CD4+ or CD8+ T cells sorted from blood, taken in a trial of the OX40 agonist ivuxolimab. These receptors originate from an adult with an advanced solid tumor such as melanoma, head and neck, liver or kidney cancer.

The chain combines TRBV7-3 with TRBJ2-3; D unclear. V was shortened by 5 bases and J by 6 bases, with 12 bases between the two germline ends. The CDR3 extends over 13 amino acids. CDR1 is SGHTA, CDR2 FQGTGA, per germline. CDR3: CASSQSQKDTQYF. The CDR3 DNA sequence: TGTGCCAGCAGCCAGTCTCAGAAGGATACGCAGTATTTT.

The chain couples TRBV10-2 to TRBJ1-2; D gene uncertain. The CDR3 has 12 amino acids. Trimming left V 3 bases short and J 4 bases short, with 6 bases between. CDR1 is WSHSY, CDR2 SAAADI, per germline. In DNA form, the CDR3 reads TGCGCCAGCAGTGACTCGGGCTATGGCTACACCTTC. It codes for CASSDSGYGYTF.

The chain joins TRBV11-3 to TRBJ2-2; the D gene is possibly TRBD2 (5 bases). Per germline, CDR1 SGHNT and CDR2 YENEEA. Trimming removed 4 bases at V and 0 bases at J, with 9 bases between. CDR3 size: 15 residues. CDR3: CASSSRGSNTGELFF. Written as DNA, the CDR3 is TGTGCCAGCAGCTCCCGAGGGTCGAACACCGGGGAGCTGTTTTTT.

Concerning this clone itself: Other DNA sequences in the same sample also yield this CDR3. The chain combines TRBV12-5 with TRBJ2-7, with D perhaps TRBD2 (5 bases). CDR3 length: 12 amino acids. Trimming took off 5 bases at V and 3 bases at J, with 8 bases between the two ends. Germline V CDR1 and CDR2: LGHNT, FRNRAP. The CDR3 is CASGPRGYEQYF. For the CDR3, the DNA is TGTGCTAGTGGTCCACGGGGCTACGAGCAGTACTTC.

This clone was seen a single time. The CDR3 loop reads CASSSPGQLTDTQYF. The CDR3, as DNA: TGTGCCAGCAGTTCACCGGGACAGCTCACAGATACGCAGTATTTT. The chain is built from TRBV6-5 and TRBJ2-3; 7 bases match TRBD1. After removal of 4 bases from V and 2 bases from J, the junction contained 6 bases not matched to a gene. The CDR3 contains 15 residues. Germline V CDR1 and CDR2: MNHEY, SVGAGI.

This chain uses TRBV18 with TRBJ1-3; no clear D. The CDR3 spans 14 residues. CDR1 is KGHSH and CDR2 is LQKENI in the germline V gene. Trimming pared 5 bases from V and 0 bases from J, leaving 8 bases between. The CDR3 DNA reads TGTGCCAGCTCAGGGTCACACTCTGGAAACACCATATATTTT. Its translation is CASSGSHSGNTIYF.

In DNA, the CDR3 is TGTGCCAGCAGCCCCTCGTCAGGGCTCACAGATACGCAGTATTTT. It is translated as CASSPSSGLTDTQYF. The rearrangement uses TRBV7-3 and TRBJ2-3, with D possibly TRBD1 on 5 matching bases. CDR3 length: 15 amino acids. Germline V lookup: CDR1 SGHTA, CDR2 FQGTGA. V lost 5 bases and J 2 bases, leaving 14 bases between the germline ends.

This clone has just a few counts. V gene TRBV7-9 combines with J gene TRBJ1-1, with D unresolved. Germline assignment: CDR1 SEHNR and CDR2 FQNEAQ (reference sequence). V was clipped by 2 bases and J by 4 bases, with 8 bases between them. This CDR3 has 13 amino acids. For the CDR3, the DNA is TGTGCCAGCAGCTTACCGCTGGGCACTGAAGCTTTCTTT. The encoded protein is CASSLPLGTEAFF.

This chain links TRBV19 with TRBJ1-6, with 7 bases aligning to TRBD1. The CDR3 has 13 amino acids. The V gene's germline CDR1 is LNHDA and CDR2 SQIVND (reference sequence). CDR3 amino acids: CATGDRNNSPLHF. The CDR3 DNA is TGTGCTACAGGGGATAGAAATAATTCACCCCTCCACTTT.

The chain has TRBV2 and TRBJ2-5; D is ambiguous. The CDR3 length is 11 residues. Germline-derived CDR1 and CDR2 are SNHLY and FYNNEI. Trimming took 6 bases from V and 3 from J, leaving 5 bases between them. Written as DNA, the CDR3 is TGTGCCAGCAGGAACAAAGAGACCCAGTACTTC. Translating it yields CASRNKETQYF.

This clone came up a few times. The chain joins TRBV30 to TRBJ1-1; 9 bases align to TRBD1. Germline V gene lookup returns CDR1 GTSNPN and CDR2 SVGIG (reference sequence). V trimming: 3 bases; J trimming: 4 bases; junction bases outside the gene matches: 12. CDR3 size: 16 residues. The CDR3 DNA reads TGTGCCTGGAGCGCTGGGACAGGGTTTATCGGCACTGAAGCTTTCTTT. Protein product: CAWSAGTGFIGTEAFF.

The chain recombines TRBV28 with TRBJ1-4; D might be TRBD1 (5 bases). V dropped 7 bases and J dropped 6 bases, with 12 bases sitting between them. This CDR3 is built from 13 residues. The germline gives CDR1 MDHEN, CDR2 SYDVKM. The CDR3 sequence is CASTEQGHEKLFF. The CDR3 DNA is TGTGCCAGCACCGAGCAGGGCCATGAAAAACTGTTTTTT.

The chain employs TRBV27 and TRBJ2-3; a weak D match, TRBD2 (6 bases). The CDR3 has 15 amino acids. CDR1 and CDR2 from the germline V gene are MNHEY and SMNVEV (reference sequence). Trimming cost V 3 bases and J 0 bases, with 10 bases left between them. The DNA for the CDR3 is TGTGCCAGCAGTTTTGGGGGGACTAGCACAGATACGCAGTATTTT. Encoded protein: CASSFGGTSTDTQYF.

The genes are TRBV7-6 and TRBJ2-1; TRBD2 matches 10 bases. After removal of 2 bases from V and 4 bases from J, the junction contained 2 bases not matched to a gene. Germline values: CDR1 SGHVS, CDR2 FNYEAQ. The CDR3 has 15 amino acids. The CDR3 loop is CASSLSGGGYNEQFF. The CDR3 DNA is TGTGCCAGCAGCTTAAGCGGGGGGGGTTACAATGAGCAGTTCTTC.

The chain joins TRBV7-8 to TRBJ1-2; D is possibly TRBD1 (5 bases). The CDR3 loop spans 17 amino acids. V was shortened by 8 bases and J by 4 bases, with 26 bases between the two germline ends. Germline V gene data show CDR1 as SGHVS and CDR2 as FQNEAQ. CDR3 protein: CASVRGDQGLGGYGYTF. In DNA form, the CDR3 reads TGTGCCAGCGTGCGGGGGGATCAAGGCCTGGGAGGCTATGGCTACACCTTC.

The J gene is TRBJ2-6, the V gene TRBV19; 7 bases line up with TRBD1. The CDR3 runs 17 residues. The germline CDR1 and CDR2 sequences are LNHDA and SQIVND (reference sequence). V dropped 5 bases and J dropped 0; count of bases not matched to a gene: 7. The CDR3 is CASSPRTGYSGANVLTF. The CDR3 region has the DNA TGTGCCAGTAGTCCCCGGACAGGCTACTCTGGGGCCAACGTCCTGACTTTC.

The rearrangement joins TRBV19 to TRBJ1-4, with D possibly matching TRBD1 (5 bases). V was clipped by 5 bases and J by 14 bases, with 24 bases between them. Germline-derived CDR1 and CDR2 are LNHDA and SQIVND (reference sequence). This CDR3 is built from 15 residues. CDR3 region: CASSPVDREVRDLFF. The CDR3 region has the DNA TGTGCCAGTAGTCCTGTCGACAGAGAGGTCCGCGACCTGTTTTTT. Full variable domain (outside the CDR3, taken from reference TRBV19 and TRBJ1-4): DGGITQSPKYLFRKEGQNVTLSCEQNLNHDAMYWYRQDPGQGLRLIYYSQIVNDFQKGDIAEGYSVSREKKESFPLTVTSAQKNPTAFYLCASSPVDREVRDLFFGSGTQLSVL.

The chain links TRBV4-3 to TRBJ2-1; the match to TRBD2 covers 11 bases. Germline CDR1 is LGHNA and CDR2 is YSLEER. This CDR3 comprises 16 residues. Germline trimming cut 1 base from V and 4 bases from J; bases unmatched to any gene: 3. The CDR3 region is CASSQAGLAGYNEQFF. The DNA of the CDR3 is TGCGCCAGCAGCCAAGCAGGACTAGCGGGTTACAATGAGCAGTTCTTC.